This T cell receptor (beta chain) was sequenced during a study of blood T cell repertoires in COVID-19. Study at large: Acute-phase and convalescent COVID-19 samples originated in the United States, Italy and Spain. T cells, B-cell-depleted T cells, or PBMCs supplied cDNA or gDNA.

Generated by immunoSEQ multiplex PCR, the TCRdb table keeps only in-frame clones and is missing some. The sample includes approximately 58,000 clones, approximately 80% of them seen just once. CDR3 length: 13 residues. Per the germline V gene, CDR1 is LNHDA and CDR2 is SQIVND (reference sequence). The V gene lost 6 bases and the J gene lost 6 bases, with 12 bases spanning the gap. Seattle's cohort entered during active infection and was followed longitudinally. This receptor was identified in a man in his sixties with COVID-19, enrolled during active disease. The sample taken for sequencing was peripheral blood. J is TRBJ1-5 and V is TRBV19; no clear D gene. CDR3 in amino acids: CASRTHISQPQHF. The CDR3 bases are TGTGCCAGTAGAACCCACATCTCTCAGCCCCAGCATTTT.